Below, 27 T cell receptor beta chains from the same sample are listed, as sequenced in a study of blood T cells in healthy people across ages. A second PCR, run for about 6 to 11 cycles, used a sample-barcoded 5' primer plus a J-beta primer mix. TCRdb ran MiXCR on the 5' RACE reads and lists one entry per CDR3 protein. The table includes 700,000 to 850,000 distinct CDR3 sequences, around 36% detected once. Sequenced material: blood. These receptors were obtained from a man between 18 and 29 years old in good health.

CDR3 sequence reads: CASLSPIRDRGTGELFF. The CDR3 DNA is TGTGCCAGCTTGAGCCCTATCCGGGACAGGGGGACCGGGGAGCTGTTTTTT. The chain recombines TRBV11-2 with TRBJ2-2, with 11 bases matching TRBD1. Germline V gene sequence: CDR1 SGHAT, CDR2 FQNNGV. The CDR3 is 17 amino acids. The V gene end was trimmed by 8 bases and the J gene end by 5 bases; junction bases not matched to a gene: 13.

The chain has TRBV4-1 and TRBJ2-1; 8 nucleotides line up with TRBD1. CDR3 length: 13 residues. J lost 13 bases, V lost 4 bases, and 9 bases had no gene match. CDR1 is MGHRA and CDR2 is YSYEKL in the germline V gene. In DNA, the CDR3 is TGCGCCAGCAGCCGGGGACAGGAAGAGACCCAGTTCTTC. It codes for CASSRGQEETQFF.

The chain is built from TRBV12-3 or TRBV12-4 and TRBJ2-3; D gene ambiguous. This CDR3 has 16 amino acids. Trimming took 2 bases from V and 2 from J, leaving 14 bases between them. The CDR3 nucleotides are TGTGCCAGCAGTTTACTGGGCTTTCTGCACACAGATACGCAGTATTTT. Amino acids: CASSLLGFLHTDTQYF.

This clonotype occurred a few times. The V gene is TRBV7-8, the J gene TRBJ2-6, with D hard to call. This CDR3 contains 14 residues. Germline V lookup: CDR1 SGHVS, CDR2 FQNEAQ. Trimming removed 7 bases at V and 5 bases at J, with 12 bases between. Here the CDR3 reads CASTLDPRANVLTF. The DNA of the CDR3 is TGTGCCAGCACACTCGACCCTCGGGCCAACGTCCTGACTTTC.

This chain joins TRBV12-3 or TRBV12-4 and TRBJ2-3; 13 positions agree with TRBD2. The CDR3 sequence is 17 residues long. Losses at the gene ends were 6 bases for V and 0 bases for J; bases not matched to a gene: 6. The CDR3 DNA reads TGTGCCAGCAGACCGGGACTAGCGGGGACTAGCACAGATACGCAGTATTTT. Its translation is CASRPGLAGTSTDTQYF.

The CDR3 DNA reads TGTGCCAGCAGCTTTCGGGCGCGGACGGGAGGGGGTGAGCAGTTCTTC. Translation: CASSFRARTGGGEQFF. The chain recombines TRBV7-2 with TRBJ2-1, with 8 bases lining up with TRBD2. Per the germline V gene, CDR1 is SGHTA and CDR2 is FQGNSA. V was clipped by 3 bases and J by 9 bases; unmatched bases: 13. The CDR3 length is 16 residues.

The rearrangement joins TRBV12-3 or TRBV12-4 to TRBJ1-1, with 9 bases aligning to TRBD1. The CDR3 extends over 13 amino acids. V was pared by 6 bases and J by 5 bases, with 4 bases of the junction left unmatched. The CDR3 DNA reads as TGTGCCAGCAGACAAGACAGGGGGACTGAAGCTTTCTTT. It yields the protein CASRQDRGTEAFF.

The genes are TRBV5-5 and TRBJ1-2; tentatively, D is TRBD1 (5 bases). The CDR3 covers 16 residues. Trimming removed 0 bases at V and 2 bases at J, with 14 bases between. Per germline, CDR1 SGHKS and CDR2 YYEKEE (reference sequence). The CDR3 protein is CASSLGVGRANYGYTF. CDR3 coding DNA: TGTGCCAGCAGCTTGGGTGTTGGCAGGGCAAACTATGGCTACACCTTC.

This clonotype came up a few times. The chain employs TRBV4-3 and TRBJ2-2; possibly TRBD2 for D (6 bases). CDR1 is LGHNA and CDR2 is YSLEER in the germline V gene. V shed 0 bases and J shed 1 base, with 9 bases lying between them. The CDR3 has 16 residues. The CDR3 spells CASSQDTGGNTGELFF. The CDR3 DNA follows: TGCGCCAGCAGCCAAGATACCGGGGGGAACACCGGGGAGCTGTTTTTT.

V usage is TRBV29-1 and J usage is TRBJ2-5, with 7 bases that match TRBD1. The J call may be faulty, since TRBJ2-7 better matches the DNA end. Germline CDR1 is SQVTM and CDR2 is ANQGSEA. The CDR3 is made up of 11 amino acids. DNA for the CDR3: TGCAGCGTCTCCGACAGGGACGAGCAGTACTTC. Protein product: CSVSDRDEQYF.

This chain links TRBV25-1 with TRBJ1-2; D ambiguous. The germline gives CDR1 MGHDK, CDR2 SYGVNS. There are 13 residues in the CDR3. V lost 3 bases, J lost 10 bases, and 15 bases lay in between. CDR3: CASSDYRRKDYTF. CDR3 DNA sequence: TGTGCCAGCAGTGATTATAGGAGGAAGGACTACACCTTC.

This clonotype was counted between two and nine times. The chain joins TRBV2 to TRBJ2-3, with TRBD1 identical over 8 bases. The germline V gene encodes CDR1 SNHLY and CDR2 FYNNEI. The CDR3 spans 14 residues. Trimming at V came to 4 bases and at J to 3 bases, leaving 3 bases not matched to a gene. Here the CDR3 DNA reads TGTGCCAGCAGTGCGTGGACAGGGACAGATACGCAGTATTTT. Protein sequence: CASSAWTGTDTQYF.

This clonotype was observed a handful of times. The genes are TRBV7-9 and TRBJ2-3, with 11 bases lining up with TRBD2. Per the germline V gene, CDR1 is SEHNR and CDR2 is FQNEAQ (reference sequence). V lost 5 bases, J lost 5 bases, and 6 bases stayed unmatched. The CDR3 consists of 15 residues. For the CDR3, the DNA is TGTGCCAGCAGCCGCCGTGGGACTAGCGGAGATACGCAGTATTTT. It is translated as CASSRRGTSGDTQYF.

This clonotype has a count of ten or more. This chain links TRBV7-9 with TRBJ1-1; D is undetermined. V lost 6 bases and J lost 2, with 7 bases in between. The CDR3 runs 12 residues. In germline, CDR1 is SEHNR, CDR2 FQNEAQ (reference sequence). The CDR3 is CASSLINTEAFF. CDR3 sequence (DNA): TGTGCCAGCAGTTTAATTAACACTGAAGCTTTCTTT.

The chain recombines TRBV7-2 with TRBJ2-1, with 7 bases fitting TRBD1. The CDR3 sequence is 14 residues long. Losses at the gene ends were 1 base for V and 7 bases for J; bases not matched to a gene: 4. Germline loops: CDR1 SGHTA, CDR2 FQGNSA. The CDR3 nucleotides read TGTGCCAGCAGCTTAGAACAGGGGAAAAATGAGCAGTTCTTC. Amino acid sequence: CASSLEQGKNEQFF.

This clonotype was seen once. This chain links TRBV10-3 with TRBJ1-6; the D is unclear. CDR1 and CDR2 (germline): ENHRY, SYGVKD. The V end was cut by 2 bases, the J end by 9 bases, with 11 bases between. The CDR3 spans 14 residues. CDR3 coding DNA: TGTGCCATCAGTGAGGTCCTATGGAGTTCACCCCTCCACTTT. Protein: CAISEVLWSSPLHF.

This clonotype appeared a few times. This chain joins TRBV20-1 and TRBJ2-3; either TRBD1 or TRBD2 may fit D (5 bases each). Trimming removed 6 bases from V and 4 bases from J, with 17 bases in between. This CDR3 is built from 14 residues. Germline CDR1 and CDR2: DFQATT and SNEGSKA (reference sequence). The CDR3 bases are TGCAGTGCCTCCGGGACCGCTCAAGCAGATACGCAGTATTTT. Its translation is CSASGTAQADTQYF.

This clonotype was observed a handful of times. J is TRBJ1-2 and V is TRBV14; possible D gene TRBD1, 5 bases. This CDR3 contains 16 residues. V was pared by 0 bases and J by 7 bases, with 18 bases between. In germline, CDR1 is SGHDN, CDR2 FVKESK. The DNA for the CDR3 is TGTGCCAGCAGCCAAGATGGCAGGGCGACAGTTCGTGGCTACACCTTC. Translated: CASSQDGRATVRGYTF.

This clonotype was counted ten times or more. V is TRBV20-1 and J is TRBJ2-1, with TRBD1 matching over 7 bases. The germline V gene has CDR1 DFQATT and CDR2 SNEGSKA (reference sequence). J was trimmed by 1 base and V by 5 bases; bases with no gene match: 14. This CDR3 is 17 amino acids long. The CDR3 coding sequence is TGCAGTGCTCTCTTGAGGGGGCACAAAGCTTCCTACAATGAGCAGTTCTTC. It is translated as CSALLRGHKASYNEQFF.

The genes are TRBV6-1 and TRBJ2-3; 9 nucleotides agree with TRBD2. The CDR3 runs to 15 residues. The junction had 4 bases not matched to a gene; V was cut back by 3 bases and J by 3 bases. Germline assignment: CDR1 MNHNS and CDR2 SASEGT. The CDR3: CASSDKRGVTDTQYF. In nucleotides, the CDR3 is TGTGCCAGCAGTGACAAGCGGGGGGTTACAGATACGCAGTATTTT.

The rearrangement joins TRBV5-5 to TRBJ1-1, with TRBD1 matching 8 bases. There are 16 residues in the CDR3. The V gene end was trimmed by 2 bases and the J gene end by 7 bases; junction bases not matched to a gene: 13. Germline-derived CDR1 and CDR2 are SGHKS and YYEKEE (reference sequence). CDR3 nucleotide sequence: TGTGCCAGCAGCTTTGGCATACCCGGACAGGGCAGTGAAGCTTTCTTT. This gives the protein CASSFGIPGQGSEAFF.

This chain links TRBV7-8 with TRBJ2-3; tentative D call: TRBD2 (7 bases). Germline V CDR1 and CDR2: SGHVS, FQNEAQ. The CDR3 is 15 amino acids. The V end was cut by 4 bases, the J end by 0 bases, with 11 bases between. CDR3 amino acids: CASSSEGGSTDTQYF. CDR3 in DNA: TGTGCCAGCAGCTCCGAGGGGGGGAGCACAGATACGCAGTATTTT.

The chain combines TRBV20-1 with TRBJ2-4, with D possibly being TRBD1 (5 bases). CDR3 length: 13 amino acids. Germline V gives CDR1 DFQATT, CDR2 SNEGSKA (reference sequence). V lost 1 base and J 6 bases, leaving 10 bases between the germline ends. The CDR3 here is CSARAQGLNIQYF. CDR3 DNA: TGCAGTGCTAGAGCTCAGGGATTAAACATTCAGTACTTC.

The chain couples TRBV7-9 to TRBJ2-3; 8 bases map to TRBD1. Germline loops: CDR1 SEHNR, CDR2 FQNEAQ (reference sequence). CDR3 size: 16 residues. V lost 5 bases to trimming and J lost 3 bases; unmatched junction nucleotides: 10. This chain's CDR3 is CASSRGRGQGTDTQYF. CDR3 DNA sequence: TGTGCCAGCAGCCGCGGCAGGGGGCAAGGGACAGATACGCAGTATTTT.

The CDR3 here is CASGTGLKGEQYF. CDR3 DNA: TGTGCCAGTGGGACAGGGCTAAAGGGTGAGCAGTACTTC. The V and J genes are TRBV12-3 or TRBV12-4 and TRBJ2-7, with 9 bases identical to TRBD1. The trim removed 9 bases at V and 7 bases at J, leaving 10 bases unmatched. This CDR3 has 13 residues.

V usage is TRBV29-1 and J usage is TRBJ2-7; 11 bases line up with TRBD2. Germline lookup yields CDR1 SQVTM and CDR2 ANQGSEA. This CDR3 spans 15 amino acids. V was pared by 7 bases and J by 1 base, with 9 bases of the junction left unmatched. CDR3: CSATHGTSGSYEQYF. The DNA of the CDR3 is TGCAGCGCTACGCATGGGACTAGCGGATCCTACGAGCAGTACTTC.

Turning to this clonotype: Because it lacks the conserved phenylalanine or tryptophan at the end, this CDR3 is likely a read error. CDR3 loop: CASSPQRLRQLHGGDEQFL. As DNA, the CDR3 is TGTGCCAGCTCACCACAGCGGTTGCGACAGCTTCATGGGGGCGATGAGCAGTTCTTA. The V and J genes are TRBV18 and TRBJ2-1; the D gene is possibly TRBD1 (6 bases). Germline CDR1 KGHSH, CDR2 LQKENI. CDR3 length equals 19 residues. V dropped 1 base and J dropped 8 bases, with 27 bases sitting between them.